These T cell receptor beta chains were read from a single sample in a study of early T cells in non-severe SARS-CoV-2 infection. A single record per CDR3 protein comes from TCRdb applying MiXCR to the 5' RACE reads. The table shows fewer than 100,000 distinct CDR3 sequences, with roughly 12% occurring only once. The sequenced material came from whole blood. The receptors derive from an adult who was a healthcare worker with PCR-confirmed SARS-CoV-2 infection or an uninfected control (not recorded which). The CDR3 runs from the conserved cysteine through the conserved F or W. D genes are given only for firm matches. Not all rows give a size; the values are once, few, many and, for expanded clones, a class.

abundance	d_gene	v_gene	j_gene	CDR3nt	CDR3aa
few	NA	TRBV20-1	TRBJ1-5	TGCAGTGCTAGAGATCTTCTGTCGACCTCCGCCCAGCATTTT	CSARDLLSTSAQHF
few	TRBD1	TRBV7-6	TRBJ1-5	TGTGCCAGCAGCTCAGACAGGGAGATCGGATCGCCCCAGCATTTT	CASSSDREIGSPQHF
few	NA	TRBV7-9	TRBJ1-5	TGTGCCAGCAGCCCTCAGGCGGGAAGCGATCAGCCCCAGCATTTT	CASSPQAGSDQPQHF
few	NA	TRBV6-2/TRBV6-3	TRBJ1-1	TGTGCCAGCAAGGCCTTGAGGACTGAAGCTTTCTTT	CASKALRTEAFF
NA	TRBD2	TRBV7-2	TRBJ2-7	TGTGCCAGCAGCCCCAGCGGAGCGGGGGGGCGATTATACGAGCAGTACTTC	CASSPSGAGGRLYEQYF
few	NA	TRBV7-9	TRBJ1-1	TGTGCCAGCAGCTTGCTTTCGGGGAACACTGAAGCTTTCTTT	CASSLLSGNTEAFF
NA	NA	TRBV6-6	TRBJ2-7	TGTGCCAGCAGTTTGGCGGGGGCCCCTATGAACGAGCAGTACTTC	CASSLAGAPMNEQYF
many	NA	TRBV2	TRBJ2-3	TGTGCCGGATCCTTTCAGTTATCGGGAGATACGCAGTATTTT	CAGSFQLSGDTQYF
few	NA	TRBV29-1	TRBJ1-3	TGCAGCGTTGAGACACAGAGTGGAAACACCATATATTTT	CSVETQSGNTIYF
few	NA	TRBV29-1	TRBJ2-2	TGCAGCGCCAGTAGGGACCCAGGGACCGGGGAGCTGTTTTTT	CSASRDPGTGELFF
many	TRBD2	TRBV20-1	TRBJ2-1	TGCAGCGCAGACCCTAGCGGGGGTGCTTTGGGGGTAAATGAGCAGTTCTTC	CSADPSGGALGVNEQFF
NA	NA	TRBV15	TRBJ1-1	TGTGCCACCAACAGTGGGGGGCGGGTCTCTGAAGCTTTCTTT	CATNSGGRVSEAFF
few	NA	TRBV6-6	TRBJ2-7	TGTGCCAGCAGTTACGAGGGAGGGGGCGAGCAGTACTTC	CASSYEGGGEQYF
NA	NA	TRBV7-6	TRBJ2-5	TGTGCCAGCAGCCCTGGAGACCTTTACCAAGAGACCCAGTACTTC	CASSPGDLYQETQYF
many	TRBD1	TRBV7-9	TRBJ1-5	TGTGCCAGCAGAAATGACAGGGGGGATCAGCCCCAGCATTTT	CASRNDRGDQPQHF
NA	NA	TRBV7-9	TRBJ2-7	TGTGCCAGCAGCTCCGGTTCAAGCGAGCAGTACTTC	CASSSGSSEQYF
NA	NA	TRBV7-3	TRBJ1-5	TGTGCCAGCAGCTTAGGCAATGGAGAGCCCCAGCATTTT	CASSLGNGEPQHF
few	NA	TRBV12-5	TRBJ2-7	TGTGCTAGTGGCACCCATACAGGGCGGTACGAGCAGTACTTC	CASGTHTGRYEQYF
NA	NA	TRBV9	TRBJ2-3	TGTGCCAGCAGCGCCCCGCAAGGGGGACGGGGTACGCAGTATTTT	CASSAPQGGRGTQYF
few	TRBD1	TRBV10-3	TRBJ1-1	TGTGCCATCGGACAGGGTTTAACTGAAGCTTTCTTT	CAIGQGLTEAFF
NA	TRBD1	TRBV12-3/TRBV12-4	TRBJ1-2	TGTGCCAGCAGTCCGAGGACAGGGGAATTGATCCATGGCTACACCTTC	CASSPRTGELIHGYTF
few	NA	TRBV13	TRBJ1-1	TGTGCCAGCAGCTTTACAGGGGAAGCTTTCTTT	CASSFTGEAFF
many	NA	TRBV5-1	TRBJ1-4	TGCGCCAGCAGCTTGGTAACAGCTGCAACTAATGAAAAACTGTTTTTT	CASSLVTAATNEKLFF
NA	NA	TRBV20-1	TRBJ1-6	TGCAGTGCTACCCAGACCGGGGCCCGGGACTCACCCCTCCACTTT	CSATQTGARDSPLHF
many	NA	TRBV5-4	TRBJ1-6	TGTGCCAGCAGCTTAGACAGGTATTCACCCCTCCACTTT	CASSLDRYSPLHF
few	NA	TRBV7-7	TRBJ2-5	TGTGCTAGCAGCTTAGGGGACCTCTCGAGCGAGACCCAGTACTTC	CASSLGDLSSETQYF
NA	NA	TRBV12-3/TRBV12-4	TRBJ2-1	TGTGCCAGCAGCCCCCAACAGGGTGATGAGCAGTTCTTC	CASSPQQGDEQFF
NA	TRBD2	TRBV20-1	TRBJ2-4	TGCAGTGCGATCCTAGCGGGGGGGCGTTTGAGCAAAAACATTCAGTACTTC	CSAILAGGRLSKNIQYF
many	NA	TRBV12-3/TRBV12-4	TRBJ2-5	TGTGCCAGCAGTTTCGGTTCTGGGGAGACCCAGTACTTC	CASSFGSGETQYF
many	TRBD1	TRBV4-3	TRBJ2-1	TGCGCCAGCAGCCAAGATACAGGGGGCTACAATGAGCAGTTCTTC	CASSQDTGGYNEQFF
many	NA	TRBV2	TRBJ2-5	TGTGCCAGCAGTGTAGAGACCCAGTACTTC	CASSVETQYF
NA	NA	TRBV7-3	TRBJ2-2	TGTGCCAGCAGCTTACAGGAAATTAACACCGGGGAGCTGTTTTTT	CASSLQEINTGELFF
many	NA	TRBV5-1	TRBJ1-1	TGCGCCAGCAGCGTAATTATGGGCGGCAACACTGAAGCTTTCTTT	CASSVIMGGNTEAFF
many	NA	TRBV7-6	TRBJ2-6	TGTGCCAGCAGCTTGGGGCCCAGGGGTTCAATTGGGGCCAACGTCCTGACTTTC	CASSLGPRGSIGANVLTF
NA	TRBD1	TRBV29-1	TRBJ1-2	TGCAGCGTTGCAGGGGGCGATGGCTACACCTTC	CSVAGGDGYTF
NA	NA	TRBV7-2	TRBJ2-5	TGTGCCAGCATCATCGCCCAGGGTGGGACCCAGTACTTC	CASIIAQGGTQYF
many	NA	TRBV7-2	TRBJ2-3	TGTGCCAGCAGCTTAGGGTATCACCCAGATACGCAGTATTTT	CASSLGYHPDTQYF
many	NA	TRBV5-6	TRBJ2-1	TGTGCCAGCACGACAGTCTCCTACAATGAGCAGTTCTTC	CASTTVSYNEQFF
NA	NA	TRBV5-1	TRBJ1-5	TGCGCCAGCAGCTTTTCAGGGGACAATCAGCCCCAGCATTTT	CASSFSGDNQPQHF